Below are 10 T cell receptor beta chains sequenced from a single sample in a study of T cell responses to AZD1222 COVID-19 vaccine. Clones were sequenced by immunoSEQ multiplex PCR, and TCRdb holds only the in-frame ones, with some missing. The data hold 190,000 or so clones, with 88% observed a single time. This specimen consisted of peripheral blood, obtained 28 days after the second AZD1222 dose. Receptors were obtained from an adult who received the AZD1222 COVID-19 vaccine.

Comment on this clone: Other DNA sequences in the same sample also yield this CDR3. The CDR3 DNA sequence: TGTGCCAGCAGCTTGGGTGGGGCAGGACAGCCCCAGCATTTT. Its protein product is CASSLGGAGQPQHF. V gene TRBV7-2 combines with J gene TRBJ1-5; TRBD1 is a possible D gene (5 bases). Trimming took 3 bases from V and 7 from J, leaving 13 bases between them. Germline values: CDR1 SGHTA, CDR2 FQGNSA. The CDR3 is 14 amino acids.

This chain connects TRBV7-9 to TRBJ1-4, with 7 bases fitting TRBD1. The CDR3 totals 18 residues. J lost 4 bases, V lost 5 bases, and 16 bases had no gene match. CDR1 is SEHNR and CDR2 is FQNEAQ in the germline V gene (reference sequence). CDR3 DNA: TGTGCCAGCAGCGTTCGGGACAGTATAAGAGGGGATAATGAAAAACTGTTTTTT. Translated, it gives CASSVRDSIRGDNEKLFF.

The rearrangement joins TRBV28 to TRBJ2-1, with 7 bases identical to TRBD1. CDR1 and CDR2 (germline): MDHEN, SYDVKM. CDR3 length equals 14 residues. J was trimmed by 7 bases and V by 3 bases; bases with no gene match: 6. The chain's CDR3 is CASSFDRVSNEQFF. The DNA of the CDR3 is TGTGCCAGCAGTTTTGACAGGGTCTCGAATGAGCAGTTCTTC.

The chain carries TRBV27 and TRBJ2-3, with 8 positions matching TRBD2. The junction had 10 bases not matched to a gene; V was cut back by 5 bases and J by 0 bases. Per the germline V gene, CDR1 is MNHEY and CDR2 is SMNVEV (reference sequence). The CDR3 is 17 residues long. The CDR3 region is CASSKPGLDPSTDTQYF. The DNA of the CDR3 is TGTGCCAGCAGTAAGCCGGGACTAGACCCTAGCACAGATACGCAGTATTTT.

This sequence joins TRBV5-1 and TRBJ2-3, with 14 bases that match TRBD2. CDR3 length: 16 amino acids. V shed 4 bases and J 6 bases; nucleotides not matched to a gene: 7. The germline V gene has CDR1 SGHRS and CDR2 YFSETQ. CDR3 amino acids: CASSPDGTSGSDTQYF. The CDR3, as DNA: TGCGCCAGCAGCCCGGATGGGACTAGCGGGAGTGATACGCAGTATTTT.

This clone showed up just once. The V and J genes are TRBV6-2 or TRBV6-3 and TRBJ2-7; a weak D match, TRBD2 (7 bases). V was pared by 2 bases and J by 5 bases, with 16 bases between. This CDR3 contains 15 residues. The germline V gene encodes CDR1 MNHEY and CDR2 SVGEGT. Here the CDR3 reads CASSYTGGPRDEQYF. The CDR3 DNA reads as TGTGCCAGCAGTTACACCGGGGGGCCGAGGGACGAGCAGTACTTC.

The chain couples TRBV5-1 to TRBJ2-3; D might be TRBD2 (5 bases). V was trimmed by 0 bases and J by 6 bases, leaving 14 bases between them. This CDR3 is 15 amino acids long. Germline V CDR1 and CDR2: SGHRS, YFSETQ. The CDR3: CASSLDLRGGDTQYF. The CDR3 DNA sequence: TGCGCCAGCAGCTTGGACCTTCGAGGAGGCGATACGCAGTATTTT.

This chain uses TRBV19 with TRBJ1-1; D remains unclear. The CDR3 runs 13 residues. Germline lookup yields CDR1 LNHDA and CDR2 SQIVND (reference sequence). The V and J ends lost 4 bases and 0 bases respectively, with 6 bases between them. The CDR3 DNA sequence: TGTGCCAGTAGTACAGGCATGAACACTGAAGCTTTCTTT. This encodes CASSTGMNTEAFF.

The rearrangement links TRBV7-2 to TRBJ2-5; 8 bases align to TRBD1. Trimming removed 4 bases from V and 3 bases from J; junction bases left unmatched: 7. Germline CDR1 and CDR2: SGHTA and FQGNSA. CDR3 length: 15 residues. The CDR3: CASSSSGTGKETQYF. The CDR3 DNA follows: TGTGCCAGCAGCTCTTCCGGGACAGGCAAAGAGACCCAGTACTTC.

This rearrangement joins TRBV11-3 to TRBJ1-5; no reliable D call. The CDR3 sequence is 15 residues long. Germline-derived CDR1 and CDR2 are SGHNT and YENEEA. Trimming removed 5 bases from V and 7 bases from J, with 18 bases in between. The CDR3 bases are TGTGCCAGCAGCCCCCCTACCCGGCAGAAACAGCCCCAGCATTTT. This sequence encodes CASSPPTRQKQPQHF. Full variable domain (remainder filled in from reference TRBV11-3 and TRBJ1-5): EAGVVQSPRYKIIEKKQPVAFWCNPISGHNTLYWYLQNLGQGPELLIRYENEEAVDDSQLPKDRFSAERLKGVDSTLKIQPAELGDSAVYLCASSPPTRQKQPQHFGDGTRLSIL.